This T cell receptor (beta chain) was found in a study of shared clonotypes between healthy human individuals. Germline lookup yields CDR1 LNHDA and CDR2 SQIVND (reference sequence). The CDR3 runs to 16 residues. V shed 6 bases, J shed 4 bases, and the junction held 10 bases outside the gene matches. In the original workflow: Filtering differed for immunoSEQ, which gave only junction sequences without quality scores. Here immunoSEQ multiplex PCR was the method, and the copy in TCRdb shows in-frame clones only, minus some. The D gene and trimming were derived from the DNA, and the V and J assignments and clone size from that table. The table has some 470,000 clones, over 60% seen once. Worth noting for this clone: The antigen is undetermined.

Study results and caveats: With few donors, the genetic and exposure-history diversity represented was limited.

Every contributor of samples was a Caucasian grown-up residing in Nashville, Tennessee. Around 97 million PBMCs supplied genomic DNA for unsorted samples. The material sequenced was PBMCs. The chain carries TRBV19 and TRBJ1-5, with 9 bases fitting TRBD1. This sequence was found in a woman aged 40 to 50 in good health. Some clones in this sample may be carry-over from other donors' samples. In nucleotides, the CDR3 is TGTGCCAGTAGCCCCCCGGAGGGACAGGGTAATCAGCCCCAGCATTTT. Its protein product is CASSPPEGQGNQPQHF.